The 23 T cell receptor beta chains below come from one sample, sequenced in a study of blood T cell repertoires in COVID-19. Sequencing was performed with immunoSEQ multiplex PCR; in TCRdb, only in-frame clones are kept and a portion is missing. Among about 200,000 clones listed, roughly 85% were seen once. Sequencing was done on a sample of PBMCs or T cells enriched from blood (not recorded which). The source is a man aged 40-49 years who had recovered from COVID-19.

This clone was seen repeatedly, ten times or more. The chain recombines TRBV7-9 with TRBJ2-5; maybe TRBD1 (6 bases). Trimming pared 3 bases from V and 2 bases from J, leaving 13 bases between. This CDR3 region has 15 residues. CDR1 and CDR2 (germline): SEHNR, FQNEAQ (reference sequence). In DNA form, the CDR3 reads TGTGCCAGCAGCTTGGACAGAGCCATTCAAGAGACCCAGTACTTC. Translated, it gives CASSLDRAIQETQYF. The whole variable domain, remainder taken from reference TRBV7-9 and TRBJ2-5, is DTGVSQNPRHKITKRGQNVTFRCDPISEHNRLYWYRQTLGQGPEFLTYFQNEAQLEKSRLLSDRFSAERPKGSFSTLEIQRTEQGDSAMYLCASSLDRAIQETQYFGPGTRLLVL.

This clone was seen a handful of times. The rearrangement joins TRBV28 to TRBJ2-1; D is possibly TRBD1 (7 bases). CDR3 size: 13 residues. V was shortened by 7 bases and J by 7 bases, with 14 bases between the two germline ends. From germline, CDR1 is MDHEN and CDR2 SYDVKM. The CDR3 DNA is TGTGCCAGCAAACAGGGGACTTGGAATGAGCAGTTCTTC. Translation gives CASKQGTWNEQFF. Full variable domain (rest looked up from reference TRBV28 and TRBJ2-1): DVKVTQSSRYLVKRTGEKVFLECVQDMDHENMFWYRQDPGLGLRLIYFSYDVKMKEKGDIPEGYSVSREKKERFSLILESASTNQTSMYLCASKQGTWNEQFFGPGTRLTVL.

The genes are TRBV7-2 and TRBJ2-2, with D possibly TRBD1 on 6 matching bases. Germline CDR1 is SGHTA and CDR2 is FQGNSA. The CDR3 is 15 residues long. The V end lost 5 bases, the J end lost 0 bases, and 10 bases lay between the germline ends. The chain's CDR3 is CASSLGQPNTGELFF. The CDR3 DNA is TGTGCCAGCAGCCTCGGACAGCCGAACACCGGGGAGCTGTTTTTT.

The chain is built from TRBV7-6 and TRBJ2-3; D is perhaps TRBD2 (6 bases). V dropped 5 bases and J dropped 4 bases, with 19 bases sitting between them. The germline gives CDR1 SGHVS, CDR2 FNYEAQ. CDR3 length: 16 residues. The CDR3 nucleotides are TGTGCCAGCAGCGCCGGACTAATAGGTGGGGCAGATACGCAGTATTTT. This codes for CASSAGLIGGADTQYF.

The V call is TRBV7-9, the J call TRBJ2-1; no clear D gene. Trimming took 5 bases from V and 0 from J, leaving 14 bases between them. This CDR3 has 16 amino acids. The germline V gene has CDR1 SEHNR and CDR2 FQNEAQ (reference sequence). The CDR3 loop reads CASSALLISSYNEQFF. The CDR3, as DNA: TGTGCCAGCAGCGCCTTATTGATCAGCTCCTACAATGAGCAGTTCTTC.

This chain connects TRBV7-2 to TRBJ2-2; D unresolved. The CDR3 runs to 14 residues. Trimming stripped 5 bases from V and 4 bases from J, with 11 bases between. Germline V CDR1 and CDR2: SGHTA, FQGNSA. As DNA, the CDR3 is TGTGCCAGCAGCCAACTCGCCCGCACCGGGGAGCTGTTTTTT. Protein sequence: CASSQLARTGELFF.

The chain joins TRBV4-2 to TRBJ2-1; TRBD2 agrees at 7 bases. V shed 5 bases, J shed 9 bases, and the junction held 1 base outside the gene matches. Germline-derived CDR1 and CDR2 are LGHNA and YNFKEQ. The CDR3 totals 11 residues. This CDR3 reads CASSSGGEQFF. The CDR3 bases are TGTGCCAGCAGCTCGGGGGGTGAGCAGTTCTTC.

The V call is TRBV7-3, the J call TRBJ2-7; the D gene is possibly TRBD2 (6 bases). The CDR3 runs to 13 residues. The ends were cut back, 2 bases at V and 1 base at J, with 6 bases in the middle. The germline CDR1 and CDR2 sequences are SGHTA and FQGTGA. The CDR3 is CASSLAGSYEQYF. In nucleotides, the CDR3 is TGTGCCAGCAGCTTAGCGGGGTCCTACGAGCAGTACTTC.

This chain uses TRBV5-4 with TRBJ1-2, with 11 bases that match TRBD1. Germline CDR1 and CDR2: SGHNT and YYREEE (reference sequence). CDR3 length: 17 residues. Trimming at V came to 4 bases and at J to 0 bases, leaving 8 bases not matched to a gene. Here the CDR3 DNA reads TGTGCCAGCAGCCGACCGGGACAGGGGGGTACTAACTATGGCTACACCTTC. Encoded protein: CASSRPGQGGTNYGYTF.

The V gene is TRBV4-1, the J gene TRBJ2-2; possible D gene TRBD1, 5 bases. Trimming pared 1 base from V and 4 bases from J, leaving 10 bases between. This CDR3 is built from 15 residues. CDR1 is MGHRA and CDR2 is YSYEKL in the germline V gene. The CDR3: CASSQGIQVTGELFF. The CDR3, as DNA: TGCGCCAGCAGCCAAGGTATACAGGTCACCGGGGAGCTGTTTTTT.

The chain joins TRBV6-5 to TRBJ2-1; 7 bases line up with TRBD1. The V gene's germline CDR1 is MNHEY and CDR2 SVGAGI. This CDR3 spans 13 amino acids. Written as DNA, the CDR3 is TGTTGGAGCAGGGGGAACTCCTACAATGAGCAGTTCTTC. This gives the protein CWSRGNSYNEQFF.

This chain uses TRBV19 with TRBJ2-1; D might be TRBD2 (6 bases). Germline CDR1 reads LNHDA; CDR2 reads SQIVND (reference sequence). V lost 3 bases and J lost 4, with 13 bases in between. The CDR3 consists of 15 residues. CDR3 amino acids: CASSIGSGPYNEQFF. CDR3 sequence (DNA): TGTGCCAGTAGTATCGGTAGCGGCCCATACAATGAGCAGTTCTTC.

The rearrangement uses TRBV5-5 and TRBJ2-7, with a tentative D call TRBD2 (5 bases). Trimming cost V 1 base and J 3 bases, with 11 bases left between them. Germline loops: CDR1 SGHKS, CDR2 YYEKEE (reference sequence). The CDR3 sequence is 14 residues long. CDR3 sequence: CASSLSGSGYEQYF. Written as DNA, the CDR3 is TGTGCCAGCAGCTTGTCGGGGTCCGGCTACGAGCAGTACTTC. Complete variable domain (other parts from reference TRBV5-5 and TRBJ2-7): DAGVTQSPTHLIKTRGQQVTLRCSPISGHKSVSWYQQVLGQGPQFIFQYYEKEERGRGNFPDRFSARQFPNYSSELNVNALLLGDSALYLCASSLSGSGYEQYFGPGTRLTVT.

CDR3 loop: CASRTGALDEQFF. CDR3 sequence (DNA): TGTGCCAGCAGGACAGGGGCACTCGATGAGCAGTTCTTC. The genes are TRBV6-5 and TRBJ2-1; 8 positions agree with TRBD1. The CDR3 runs to 13 residues. Trimming at V came to 6 bases and at J to 8 bases, leaving 6 bases not matched to a gene. Germline values: CDR1 MNHEY, CDR2 SVGAGI.

The chain carries TRBV28 and TRBJ2-6, with TRBD1 matching 9 bases. Germline V gene sequence: CDR1 MDHEN, CDR2 SYDVKM. The CDR3 totals 16 residues. V lost 9 bases and J lost 4; bases outside the gene matches: 10. The CDR3 loop reads CASRSGTGSGANVLTF. CDR3 nucleotide sequence: TGTGCCAGTCGATCCGGGACAGGGTCAGGGGCCAACGTCCTGACTTTC.

The table lists this clone with a count of one. The CDR3 reads CASSLALGLRSGELFF. The CDR3 bases are TGTGCCAGCAGCTTGGCCCTGGGACTCCGTAGCGGGGAGCTGTTTTTT. This rearrangement joins TRBV5-6 to TRBJ2-2, with a tentative D call TRBD2 (6 bases). The CDR3 is 16 residues long. Per germline, CDR1 SGHDT and CDR2 YYEEEE. Trimming shortened V by 0 bases and J by 7 bases, and 16 bases separated the two germline ends.

The V call is TRBV4-1, the J call TRBJ1-1; 7 bases align to TRBD1. Germline CDR1 is MGHRA and CDR2 is YSYEKL. V lost 4 bases to trimming and J lost 2 bases; unmatched junction nucleotides: 7. The length of the CDR3 is 15 residues. The CDR3 DNA reads TGCGCCAGCAGCCCAGAGGACAGGTTAAACACTGAAGCTTTCTTT. This encodes CASSPEDRLNTEAFF.

This clone was counted a single time. V and J are TRBV19 and TRBJ2-7; 7 nucleotides align to TRBD2. V shed 6 bases, J shed 4 bases, and the junction held 15 bases outside the gene matches. CDR1 and CDR2 from the germline V gene are LNHDA and SQIVND (reference sequence). The CDR3 contains 16 residues. The CDR3 sequence is CASRGGYREAGYEQYF. DNA for the CDR3: TGTGCCAGTAGAGGCGGTTACCGGGAGGCCGGTTACGAGCAGTACTTC.

The gene calls are TRBV28 and TRBJ1-1, with a possible D match to TRBD1 (5 bases). The V end was cut by 9 bases, the J end by 1 base, with 12 bases between. This CDR3 has 13 residues. CDR1 is MDHEN, CDR2 SYDVKM, per germline. The CDR3 sequence is CASTQGRNTEAFF. The CDR3 DNA is TGTGCCAGTACCCAGGGTCGGAACACTGAAGCTTTCTTT.

This clone came up a few times. This sequence joins TRBV11-3 and TRBJ2-3; TRBD2 matches at 12 bases. The germline gives CDR1 SGHNT, CDR2 YENEEA. V gave up 4 bases and J gave up 6 bases; unmatched junction bases: 8. This CDR3 contains 16 residues. The CDR3 here is CASSYGLAGKTDTQYF. As DNA, the CDR3 is TGTGCCAGCAGCTACGGACTAGCGGGAAAGACGGATACGCAGTATTTT.

The chain recombines TRBV19 with TRBJ2-1, with 7 bases identical to TRBD2. Trimming at V came to 6 bases and at J to 5 bases, leaving 4 bases not matched to a gene. Germline CDR1 is LNHDA and CDR2 is SQIVND (reference sequence). This CDR3 region has 13 residues. CDR3 bases: TGTGCCAGTAGATCGCTAGCGGACAATGAGCAGTTCTTC. Its protein is CASRSLADNEQFF.

The chain carries TRBV5-1 and TRBJ2-7, with D possibly TRBD2 on 6 matching bases. CDR1 is SGHRS and CDR2 is YFSETQ in the germline V gene. The CDR3 is made up of 15 amino acids. V shed 0 bases and J shed 2 bases, with 12 bases lying between them. CDR3 sequence (DNA): TGCGCCAGCAGCTTGGTTGGGGGAGGTACCTACGAGCAGTACTTC. Translating it yields CASSLVGGGTYEQYF. Based on the CDR3 plus reference TRBV5-1 and TRBJ2-7, the full variable domain is KAGVTQTPRYLIKTRGQQVTLSCSPISGHRSVSWYQQTPGQGLQFLFEYFSETQRNKGNFPGRFSGRQFSNSRSEMNVSTLELGDSALYLCASSLVGGGTYEQYFGPGTRLTVT.

The chain's CDR3 is CASSLREGTQRRGGEQFF. The CDR3 DNA reads TGTGCCAGCAGCCTGCGTGAAGGGACCCAGAGGCGCGGGGGGGAGCAGTTCTTC. This chain joins TRBV7-9 and TRBJ2-1; 8 nucleotides align to TRBD2. CDR3 length equals 18 residues. With 5 bases clipped from V and 10 bases from J, the junction kept 22 bases outside the gene matches. Germline values: CDR1 SEHNR, CDR2 FQNEAQ (reference sequence). The whole variable domain, filled in from reference TRBV7-9 and TRBJ2-1, reads DTGVSQNPRHKITKRGQNVTFRCDPISEHNRLYWYRQTLGQGPEFLTYFQNEAQLEKSRLLSDRFSAERPKGSFSTLEIQRTEQGDSAMYLCASSLREGTQRRGGEQFFGPGTRLTVL.